This T cell receptor beta chain was profiled in a study of shared clonotypes between healthy human individuals. This CDR3 is 16 amino acids long. Trimming cost V 4 bases and J 6 bases; bases outside gene matches: 11. The germline CDR1 and CDR2 sequences are SGHRS and YFSETQ. General study findings and limits: Naive CD4 clonotypes overlapped across a handful of donors at roughly 5.1%.

As concerns this clone: Its antigen remains unknown.

Sequencing was performed with immunoSEQ multiplex PCR; in TCRdb, only in-frame clones are kept and a portion is missing. Of roughly 1,500,000 clones listed, 98% to 99% are singletons. The origin of this receptor is a man aged 30 to 39 in good health. The chain joins TRBV5-1 to TRBJ2-2; TRBD1 aligns across 8 bases. Sequences were obtained from naive CD4+ T cells sorted from blood. Subset specified: CD45RA+ positively selected. The CDR3 protein is CASSPSPTGAAGELFF. The CDR3 DNA reads as TGCGCCAGCAGCCCCTCCCCGACAGGGGCGGCCGGGGAGCTGTTTTTT.